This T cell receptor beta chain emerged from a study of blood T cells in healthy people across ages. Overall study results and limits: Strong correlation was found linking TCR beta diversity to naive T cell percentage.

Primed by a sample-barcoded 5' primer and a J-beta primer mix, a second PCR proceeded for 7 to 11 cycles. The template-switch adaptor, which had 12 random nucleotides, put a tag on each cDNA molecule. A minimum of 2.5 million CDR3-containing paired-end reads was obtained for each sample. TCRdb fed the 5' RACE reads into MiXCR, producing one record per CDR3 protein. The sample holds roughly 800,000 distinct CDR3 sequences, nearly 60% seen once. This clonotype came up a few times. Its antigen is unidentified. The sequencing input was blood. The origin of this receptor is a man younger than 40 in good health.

The CDR3 spells CSAPVGLAGSYEQYF. As DNA, the CDR3 is TGCAGTGCTCCGGTTGGACTAGCGGGCTCCTACGAGCAGTACTTC. This chain joins TRBV20-1 and TRBJ2-7, with 11 bases identical to TRBD2. The germline V gene encodes CDR1 DFQATT and CDR2 SNEGSKA (reference sequence). The V segment lost 5 bases and the J segment 0 bases; nucleotides outside the gene matches: 6. The CDR3 consists of 15 residues.